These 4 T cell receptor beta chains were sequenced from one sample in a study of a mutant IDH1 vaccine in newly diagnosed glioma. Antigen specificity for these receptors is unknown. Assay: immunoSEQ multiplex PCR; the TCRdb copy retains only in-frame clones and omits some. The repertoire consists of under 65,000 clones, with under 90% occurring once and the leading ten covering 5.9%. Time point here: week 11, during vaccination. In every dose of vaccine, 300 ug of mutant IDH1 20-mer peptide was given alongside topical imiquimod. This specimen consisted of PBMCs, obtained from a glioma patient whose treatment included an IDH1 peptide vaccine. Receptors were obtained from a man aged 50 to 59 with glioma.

CDR3 nucleotides: TGCGCCAGCAGCCATGTACAGGACCCCTATGGCTACACCTTC. Its protein is CASSHVQDPYGYTF. The V and J genes are TRBV4-1 and TRBJ1-2, with D possibly TRBD1 on 5 matching bases. In germline, CDR1 is MGHRA, CDR2 YSYEKL. The CDR3 spans 14 residues. Trimming stripped 3 bases from V and 4 bases from J, with 12 bases between.

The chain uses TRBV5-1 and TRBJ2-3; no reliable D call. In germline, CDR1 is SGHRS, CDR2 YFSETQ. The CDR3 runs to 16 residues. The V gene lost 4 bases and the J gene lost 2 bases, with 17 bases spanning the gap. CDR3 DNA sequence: TGCGCCAGCAGCCAGCCCGCAGGCCAAACCACAGATACGCAGTATTTT. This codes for CASSQPAGQTTDTQYF.

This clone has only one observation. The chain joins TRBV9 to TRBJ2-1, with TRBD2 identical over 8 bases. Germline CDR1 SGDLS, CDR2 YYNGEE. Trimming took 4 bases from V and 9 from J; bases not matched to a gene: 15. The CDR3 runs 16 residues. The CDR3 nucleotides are TGTGCCAGCAGCCTGATCGGGGCGGGGGGTTCGGGTGAGCAGTTCTTC. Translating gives CASSLIGAGGSGEQFF.

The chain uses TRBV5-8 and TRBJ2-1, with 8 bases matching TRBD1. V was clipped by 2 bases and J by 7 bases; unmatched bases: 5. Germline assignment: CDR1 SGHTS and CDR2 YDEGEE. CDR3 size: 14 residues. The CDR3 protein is CASSFGQGGNEQFF. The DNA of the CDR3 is TGTGCCAGCAGCTTCGGACAGGGTGGGAATGAGCAGTTCTTC. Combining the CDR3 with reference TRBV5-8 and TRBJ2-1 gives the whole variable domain EAGVTQSPTHLIKTRGQQATLRCSPISGHTSVYWYQQALGLGLQFLLWYDEGEERNRGNFPPRFSGRQFPNYSSELNVNALELEDSALYLCASSFGQGGNEQFFGPGTRLTVL.